This paragraph covers one T cell receptor (beta chain) sequence. Its target antigen remains unknown. No quality values exist for individual bases; no much larger clone is one base distant. A second Seattle source provided samples from volunteer blood donors who had recovered from COVID-19. The collaborating institutions used their own protocols to collect whole blood in K2EDTA tubes. For TCRbeta analysis, collaborators shipped samples in one of three forms: frozen whole blood, isolated PBMCs, or DNA extracted from either of those sample types. Based on the germline V gene, the CDR1 and CDR2 sequences are SGHTS and YDEGEE. CDR3 length: 15 amino acids, cysteine to phenylalanine. Only the CDR3 DNA stays, 45 bases, in frame from base 1. After removal of 4 bases from V and 7 bases from J, the junction retains 2 bases not matched to a gene. The data originate from a study of blood T cell repertoires in COVID-19 (dated by TCRdb to 2020 to 2021). About the investigation overall: The collaborator samples originated in the United States, Italy and Spain and spanned the acute and convalescent phases of COVID-19. The sample metadata nearly always contained a de-identified subject ID, COVID-19 status, age in years and sex. The samples were drawn from two sources: the first 160 participants of the ongoing ImmuneRACE study, and 1,200 or so subjects contributed by 6 global collaborators. Subjects who had been exposed to COVID-19, were actively infected with it, or had recovered from it provided the deeply sampled blood TCRbeta repertoires that made up the dataset. Where available, HLA class I and class II types were taken from metadata supplied by the sample provider and were not determined by assay-based typing. The repertoires were released in a freely available public database meant as a resource for research on the immune response to SARS-CoV-2. The prospective study material was composed of cDNA or gDNA derived from T cells, B-cell-depleted T cells, or PBMCs.

TCRbeta CDR3 regions were amplified from genomic DNA using the immunoSEQ Assay, a bias-controlled multiplex PCR. The study's own analysis went as follows. Nucleated cell counts per sample were estimated from amplification of reference gene primers within the assay. Sequence reads were collapsed and filtered to measure the absolute abundance of every unique TCRbeta CDR3 rearrangement. For each sample, productive Simpson clonality was calculated by taking the square root of Simpson's diversity index across productive rearrangements. Drawn from immuneACCESS, this table holds only the in-frame rearrangements with V and J called that TCRdb kept. Clones are partly lost; checked studies trace under half to an unresolved V gene and leave the rest unexplained. V, J and clone size reflect that table, while D and trimming were determined from the DNA. In this sample the table shows some 240,000 clones, 84% of which occur a single time. The top ten hold more than 1.5% of the sample.

What the authors observed across the whole study: The amount of clinical and demographic metadata varied by source and participant and was provided uncurated.

The sequence was collected from a woman in her thirties or forties who had recovered from COVID-19. The chain was built from TRBV5-8 and TRBJ2-1; 16 bases in between match TRBD2. Sequencing input: peripheral blood. Here the CDR3 is given as CASSLGLAGGNEQFF. DNA sequence: TGTGCCAGCAGCCTGGGACTAGCGGGGGGGAATGAGCAGTTCTTC.